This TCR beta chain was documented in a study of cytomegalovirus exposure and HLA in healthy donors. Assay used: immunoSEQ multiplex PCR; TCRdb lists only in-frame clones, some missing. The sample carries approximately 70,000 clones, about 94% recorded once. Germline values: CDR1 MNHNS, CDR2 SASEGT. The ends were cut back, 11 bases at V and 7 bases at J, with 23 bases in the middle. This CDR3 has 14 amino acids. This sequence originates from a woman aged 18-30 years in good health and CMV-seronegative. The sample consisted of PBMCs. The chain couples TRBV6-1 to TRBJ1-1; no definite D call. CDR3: CAARGPGSGSEAFF. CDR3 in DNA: TGTGCCGCTCGAGGGCCCGGCTCCGGGAGTGAAGCTTTCTTT.